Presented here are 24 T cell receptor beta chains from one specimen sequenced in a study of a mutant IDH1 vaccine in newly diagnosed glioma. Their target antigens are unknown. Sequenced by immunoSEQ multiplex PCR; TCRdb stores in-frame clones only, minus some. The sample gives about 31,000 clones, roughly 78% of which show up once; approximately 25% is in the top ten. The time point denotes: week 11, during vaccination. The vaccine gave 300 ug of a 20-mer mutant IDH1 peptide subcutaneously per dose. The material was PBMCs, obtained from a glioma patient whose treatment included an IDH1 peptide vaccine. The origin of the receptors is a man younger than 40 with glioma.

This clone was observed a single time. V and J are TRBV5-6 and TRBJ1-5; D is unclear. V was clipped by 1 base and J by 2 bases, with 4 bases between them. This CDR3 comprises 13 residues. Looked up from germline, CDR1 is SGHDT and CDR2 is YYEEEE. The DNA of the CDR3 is TGTGCCAGCAGCTTGAGCGGCAATCAGCCCCAGCATTTT. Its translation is CASSLSGNQPQHF.

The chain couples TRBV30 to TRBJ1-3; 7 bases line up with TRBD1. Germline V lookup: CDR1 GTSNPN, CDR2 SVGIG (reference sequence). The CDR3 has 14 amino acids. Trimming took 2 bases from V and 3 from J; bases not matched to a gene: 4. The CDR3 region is CAWSITGVGNTIYF. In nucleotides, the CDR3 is TGTGCCTGGAGTATAACAGGGGTTGGAAACACCATATATTTT.

CDR3 coding DNA: TGTGCCAGCAGTTTATTATCTAGCGGGAGTTACAATGAGCAGTTCTTC. This sequence encodes CASSLLSSGSYNEQFF. This rearrangement joins TRBV28 to TRBJ2-1, with 10 nucleotides matching TRBD2. Unmatched junction bases numbered 4, after V lost 1 base and J lost 4 bases. Looked up from germline, CDR1 is MDHEN and CDR2 is SYDVKM. The CDR3 sequence is 16 residues long.

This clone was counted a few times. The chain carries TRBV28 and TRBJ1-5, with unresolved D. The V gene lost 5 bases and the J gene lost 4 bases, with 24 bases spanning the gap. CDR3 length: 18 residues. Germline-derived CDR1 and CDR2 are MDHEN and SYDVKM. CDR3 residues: CASSLSPVGRTVNQPQHF. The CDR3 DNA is TGTGCCAGCAGTCTTAGTCCCGTGGGCAGGACCGTTAATCAGCCCCAGCATTTT.

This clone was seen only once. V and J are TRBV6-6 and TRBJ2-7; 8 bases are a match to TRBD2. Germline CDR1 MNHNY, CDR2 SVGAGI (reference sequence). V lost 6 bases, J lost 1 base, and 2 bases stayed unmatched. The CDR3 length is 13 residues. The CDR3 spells CASRRGVSYEQYF. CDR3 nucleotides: TGTGCCAGCAGGCGGGGGGTGTCCTACGAGCAGTACTTC.

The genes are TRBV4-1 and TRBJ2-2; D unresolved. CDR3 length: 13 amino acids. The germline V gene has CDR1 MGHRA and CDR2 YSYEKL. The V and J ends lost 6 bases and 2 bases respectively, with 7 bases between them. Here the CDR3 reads CASRIGNTGELFF. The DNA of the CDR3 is TGCGCCAGCAGGATCGGAAACACCGGGGAGCTGTTTTTT.

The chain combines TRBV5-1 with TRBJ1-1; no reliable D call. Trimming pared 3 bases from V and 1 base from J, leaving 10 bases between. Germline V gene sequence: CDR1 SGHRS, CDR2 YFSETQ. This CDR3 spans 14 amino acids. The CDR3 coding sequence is TGCGCCAGCAGCTCCCGGCCAGGGAACACTGAAGCTTTCTTT. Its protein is CASSSRPGNTEAFF.

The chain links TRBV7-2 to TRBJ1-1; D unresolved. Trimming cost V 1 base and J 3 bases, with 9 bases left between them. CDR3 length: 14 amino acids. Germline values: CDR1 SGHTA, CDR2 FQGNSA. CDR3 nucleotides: TGTGCCAGCAGCTTAGTCGCCGAAGACACTGAAGCTTTCTTT. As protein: CASSLVAEDTEAFF.

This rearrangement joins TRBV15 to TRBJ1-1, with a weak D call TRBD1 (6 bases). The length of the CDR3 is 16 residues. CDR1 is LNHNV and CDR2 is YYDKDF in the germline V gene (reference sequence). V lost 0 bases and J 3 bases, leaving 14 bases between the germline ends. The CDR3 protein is CATSREGGPGDTEAFF. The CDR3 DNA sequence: TGTGCCACCAGCAGAGAGGGCGGACCAGGGGACACTGAAGCTTTCTTT.

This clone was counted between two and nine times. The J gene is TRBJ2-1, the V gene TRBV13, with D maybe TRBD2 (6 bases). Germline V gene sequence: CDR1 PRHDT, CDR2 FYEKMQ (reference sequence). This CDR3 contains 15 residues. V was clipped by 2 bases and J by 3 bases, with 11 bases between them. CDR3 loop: CASSLRGLGYNEQFF. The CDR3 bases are TGTGCCAGCAGCTTACGGGGGTTGGGCTACAATGAGCAGTTCTTC.

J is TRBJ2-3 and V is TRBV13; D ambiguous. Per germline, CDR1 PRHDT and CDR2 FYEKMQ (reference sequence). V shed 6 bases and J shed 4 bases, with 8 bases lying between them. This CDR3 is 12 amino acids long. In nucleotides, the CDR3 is TGTGCCAGCAGTCTACCCCCAGATACGCAGTATTTT. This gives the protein CASSLPPDTQYF. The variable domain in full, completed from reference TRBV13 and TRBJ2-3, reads AAGVIQSPRHLIKEKRETATLKCYPIPRHDTVYWYQQGPGQDPQFLISFYEKMQSDKGSIPDRFSAQQFSDYHSELNMSSLELGDSALYFCASSLPPDTQYFGPGTRLTVL.

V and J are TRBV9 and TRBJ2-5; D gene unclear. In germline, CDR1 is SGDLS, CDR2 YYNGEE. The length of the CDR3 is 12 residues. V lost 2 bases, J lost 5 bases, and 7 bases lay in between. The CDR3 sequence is CASSVPRETQYF. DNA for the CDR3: TGTGCCAGCAGCGTGCCCCGGGAGACCCAGTACTTC.

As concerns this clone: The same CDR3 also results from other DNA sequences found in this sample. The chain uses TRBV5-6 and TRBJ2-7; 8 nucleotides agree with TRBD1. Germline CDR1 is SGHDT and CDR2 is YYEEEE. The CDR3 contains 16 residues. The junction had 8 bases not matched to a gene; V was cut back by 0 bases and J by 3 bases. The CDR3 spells CASSLAGTGGSYEQYF. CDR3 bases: TGTGCCAGCAGCTTGGCCGGAACAGGGGGAAGCTACGAGCAGTACTTC.

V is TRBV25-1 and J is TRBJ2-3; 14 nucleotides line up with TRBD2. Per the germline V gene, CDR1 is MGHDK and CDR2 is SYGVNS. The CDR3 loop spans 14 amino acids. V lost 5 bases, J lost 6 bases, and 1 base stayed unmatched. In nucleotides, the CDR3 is TGTGCCAGCAGTCGACTAGCGGGGGGGGATACGCAGTATTTT. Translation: CASSRLAGGDTQYF.

Here the CDR3 DNA reads TGTGCCAGCAGTTTATATGCTCTCGATCAGCCCCAGCATTTT. Translation gives CASSLYALDQPQHF. This chain joins TRBV28 and TRBJ1-5; D gene ambiguous. The V and J ends lost 1 base and 5 bases respectively, with 9 bases between them. The germline gives CDR1 MDHEN, CDR2 SYDVKM. The CDR3 loop spans 14 amino acids.

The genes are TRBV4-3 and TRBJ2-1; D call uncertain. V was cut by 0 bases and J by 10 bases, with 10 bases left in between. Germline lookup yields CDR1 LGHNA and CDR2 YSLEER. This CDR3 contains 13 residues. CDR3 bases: TGCGCCAGCAGCCAAGAGGGTCGTGGGGAGCAGTTCTTC. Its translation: CASSQEGRGEQFF.

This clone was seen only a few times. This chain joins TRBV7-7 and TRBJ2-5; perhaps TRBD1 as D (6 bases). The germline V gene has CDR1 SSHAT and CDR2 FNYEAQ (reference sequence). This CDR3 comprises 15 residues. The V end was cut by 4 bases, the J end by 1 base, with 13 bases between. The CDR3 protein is CASSSRRGIQETQYF. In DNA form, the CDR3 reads TGTGCCAGCAGCTCCAGAAGGGGGATCCAAGAGACCCAGTACTTC. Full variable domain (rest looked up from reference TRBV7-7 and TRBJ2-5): GAGVSQSPRYKVTKRGQDVTLRCDPISSHATLYWYQQALGQGPEFLTYFNYEAQPDKSGLPSDRFSAERPEGSISTLTIQRTEQRDSAMYRCASSSRRGIQETQYFGPGTRLLVL.

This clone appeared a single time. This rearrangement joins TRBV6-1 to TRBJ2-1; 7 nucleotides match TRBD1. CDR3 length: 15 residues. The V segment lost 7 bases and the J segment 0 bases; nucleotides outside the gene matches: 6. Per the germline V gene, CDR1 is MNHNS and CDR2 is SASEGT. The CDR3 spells CASKRTGHSYNEQFF. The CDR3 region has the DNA TGTGCCAGCAAGCGGACAGGCCACTCCTACAATGAGCAGTTCTTC.

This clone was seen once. The CDR3 DNA reads as TGTGCCAGCAGTGAAGCGCTCGGGGTTTCAGCTAATGAAAAACTGTTTTTT. As protein: CASSEALGVSANEKLFF. This rearrangement joins TRBV6-1 to TRBJ1-4, with no clear D. The CDR3 sequence is 17 residues long. Looked up from germline, CDR1 is MNHNS and CDR2 is SASEGT. The ends were cut back, 0 bases at V and 3 bases at J, with 14 bases in the middle.

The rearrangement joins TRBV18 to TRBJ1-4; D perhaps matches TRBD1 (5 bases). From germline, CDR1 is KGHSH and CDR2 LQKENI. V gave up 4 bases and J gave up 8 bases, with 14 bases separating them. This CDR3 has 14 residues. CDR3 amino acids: CASSRDPLREKLFF. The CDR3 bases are TGTGCCAGCTCACGGGACCCCCTACGGGAAAAACTGTTTTTT.

DNA of the CDR3: TGTGCCAGCAATTTAATGGGAGGGGCGGATGGCTACACCTTC. As protein: CASNLMGGADGYTF. The V and J genes are TRBV6-6 and TRBJ1-2; D is perhaps TRBD1 (5 bases). The V gene's germline CDR1 is MNHNY and CDR2 SVGAGI (reference sequence). The CDR3 has 14 residues. The ends were cut back, 7 bases at V and 6 bases at J, with 18 bases in the middle.

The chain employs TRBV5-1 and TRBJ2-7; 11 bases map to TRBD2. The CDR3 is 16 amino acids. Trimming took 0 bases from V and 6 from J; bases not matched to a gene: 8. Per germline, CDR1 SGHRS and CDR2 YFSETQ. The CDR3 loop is CASSLEVVAGGSEQYF. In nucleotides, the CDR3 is TGCGCCAGCAGCTTGGAGGTTGTAGCGGGAGGGTCCGAGCAGTACTTC. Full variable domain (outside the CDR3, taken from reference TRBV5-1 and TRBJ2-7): KAGVTQTPRYLIKTRGQQVTLSCSPISGHRSVSWYQQTPGQGLQFLFEYFSETQRNKGNFPGRFSGRQFSNSRSEMNVSTLELGDSALYLCASSLEVVAGGSEQYFGPGTRLTVT.

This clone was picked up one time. The CDR3 is CASSLEPGWTDTQYF. The CDR3 coding sequence is TGTGCCAGCAGCTTGGAGCCAGGGTGGACAGATACGCAGTATTTT. V gene TRBV5-5 combines with J gene TRBJ2-3; D possibly corresponds to TRBD1 (5 bases). This CDR3 is built from 15 residues. Trimming removed 0 bases from V and 3 bases from J, with 11 bases in between. In germline, CDR1 is SGHKS, CDR2 YYEKEE (reference sequence).

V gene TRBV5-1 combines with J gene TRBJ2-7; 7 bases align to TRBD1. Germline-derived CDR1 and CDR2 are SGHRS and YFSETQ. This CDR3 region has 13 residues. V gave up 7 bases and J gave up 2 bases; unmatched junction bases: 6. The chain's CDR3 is CASRTGTAYEQYF. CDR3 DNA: TGCGCCAGCCGGACCGGGACAGCCTACGAGCAGTACTTC.